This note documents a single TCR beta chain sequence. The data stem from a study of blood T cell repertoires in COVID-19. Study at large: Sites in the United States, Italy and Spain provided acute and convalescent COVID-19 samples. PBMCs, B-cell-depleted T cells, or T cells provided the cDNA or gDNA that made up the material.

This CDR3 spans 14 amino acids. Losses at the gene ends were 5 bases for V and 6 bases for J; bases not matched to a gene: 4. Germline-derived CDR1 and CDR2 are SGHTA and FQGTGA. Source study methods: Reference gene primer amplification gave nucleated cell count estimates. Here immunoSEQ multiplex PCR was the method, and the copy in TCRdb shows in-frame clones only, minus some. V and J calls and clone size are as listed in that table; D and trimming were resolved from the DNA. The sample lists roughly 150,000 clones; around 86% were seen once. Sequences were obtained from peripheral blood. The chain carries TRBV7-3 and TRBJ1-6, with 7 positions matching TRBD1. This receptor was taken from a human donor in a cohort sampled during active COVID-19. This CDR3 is CASSRTGVNSPLHF. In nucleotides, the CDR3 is TGTGCCAGCAGCCGGACAGGAGTTAATTCACCCCTCCACTTT.